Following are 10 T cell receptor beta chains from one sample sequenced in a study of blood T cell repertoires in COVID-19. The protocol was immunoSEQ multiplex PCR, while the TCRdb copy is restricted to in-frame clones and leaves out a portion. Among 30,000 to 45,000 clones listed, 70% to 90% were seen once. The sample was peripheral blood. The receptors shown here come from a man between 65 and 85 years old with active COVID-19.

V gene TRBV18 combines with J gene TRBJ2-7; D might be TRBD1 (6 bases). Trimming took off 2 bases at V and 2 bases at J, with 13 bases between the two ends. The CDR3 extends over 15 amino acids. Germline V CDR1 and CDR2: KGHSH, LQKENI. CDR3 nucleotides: TGTGCCAGCTCACCATCGAACAGGGTCACCTACGAGCAGTACTTC. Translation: CASSPSNRVTYEQYF.

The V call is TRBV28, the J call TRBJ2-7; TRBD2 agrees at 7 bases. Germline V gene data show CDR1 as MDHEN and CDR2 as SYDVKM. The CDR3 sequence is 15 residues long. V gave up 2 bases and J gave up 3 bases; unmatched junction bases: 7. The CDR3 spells CASSLGASGYYEQYF. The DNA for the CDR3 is TGTGCCAGCAGTTTAGGGGCTAGCGGATACTACGAGCAGTACTTC.

This CDR3 is CASTNVAGDNEQFF. CDR3 DNA: TGCGCCAGCACCAACGTAGCGGGAGACAATGAGCAGTTCTTC. The chain uses TRBV5-1 and TRBJ2-1; 9 bases are shared with TRBD2. Germline V CDR1 and CDR2: SGHRS, YFSETQ. Trimming took 6 bases from V and 5 from J; bases not matched to a gene: 6. CDR3 size: 14 residues. The full variable domain, with the rest looked up from reference TRBV5-1 and TRBJ2-1, is KAGVTQTPRYLIKTRGQQVTLSCSPISGHRSVSWYQQTPGQGLQFLFEYFSETQRNKGNFPGRFSGRQFSNSRSEMNVSTLELGDSALYLCASTNVAGDNEQFFGPGTRLTVL.

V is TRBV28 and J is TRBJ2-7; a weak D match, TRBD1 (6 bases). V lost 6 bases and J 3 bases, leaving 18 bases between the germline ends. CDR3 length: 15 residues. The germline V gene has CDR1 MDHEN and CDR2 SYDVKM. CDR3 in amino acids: CASRGTGRKLYEQYF. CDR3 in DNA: TGTGCCAGCAGGGGAACAGGGAGAAAGCTCTACGAGCAGTACTTC.

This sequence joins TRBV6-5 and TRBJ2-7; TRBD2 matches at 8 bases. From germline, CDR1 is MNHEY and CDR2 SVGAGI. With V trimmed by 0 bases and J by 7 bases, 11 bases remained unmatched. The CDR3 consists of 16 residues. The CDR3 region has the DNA TGTGCCAGCAGTTACTCCCCCGGGGGGGCTTTGAGGGAGCAGTACTTC. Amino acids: CASSYSPGGALREQYF.

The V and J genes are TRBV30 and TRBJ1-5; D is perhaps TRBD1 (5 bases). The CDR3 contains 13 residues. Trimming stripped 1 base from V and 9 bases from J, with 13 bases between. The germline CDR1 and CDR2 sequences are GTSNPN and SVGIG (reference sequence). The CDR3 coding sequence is TGTGCCTGGAGTGGGGGGGACTTGGGGCCCCAGCATTTT. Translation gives CAWSGGDLGPQHF. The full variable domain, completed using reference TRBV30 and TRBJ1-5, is SQTIHQWPATLVQPVGSPLSLECTVEGTSNPNLYWYRQAAGRGLQLLFYSVGIGQISSEVPQNLSASRPQDRQFILSSKKLLLSDSGFYLCAWSGGDLGPQHFGDGTRLSIL.

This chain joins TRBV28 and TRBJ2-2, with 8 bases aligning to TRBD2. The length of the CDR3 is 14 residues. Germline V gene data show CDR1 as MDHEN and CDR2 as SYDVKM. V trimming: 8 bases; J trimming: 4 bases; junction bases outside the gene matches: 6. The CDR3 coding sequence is TGTGCCAGCTTTGCGGGAGGCCCCACCGGGGAGCTGTTTTTT. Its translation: CASFAGGPTGELFF.

The CDR3 coding sequence is TGTGCCAGCAGCCCCCTACAGGGGAATTATGGCTACACCTTC. Translation: CASSPLQGNYGYTF. The chain employs TRBV28 and TRBJ1-2, with TRBD1 identical over 7 bases. V dropped 6 bases and J dropped 5; count of bases not matched to a gene: 9. Germline assignment: CDR1 MDHEN and CDR2 SYDVKM. The CDR3 is made up of 14 amino acids.

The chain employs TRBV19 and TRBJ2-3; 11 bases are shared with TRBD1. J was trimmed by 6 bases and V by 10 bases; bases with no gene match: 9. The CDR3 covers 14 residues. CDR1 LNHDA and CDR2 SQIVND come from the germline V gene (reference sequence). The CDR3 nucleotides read TGTGCCACCGTGGACAGGGGGCGCCGGGATACGCAGTATTTT. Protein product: CATVDRGRRDTQYF.

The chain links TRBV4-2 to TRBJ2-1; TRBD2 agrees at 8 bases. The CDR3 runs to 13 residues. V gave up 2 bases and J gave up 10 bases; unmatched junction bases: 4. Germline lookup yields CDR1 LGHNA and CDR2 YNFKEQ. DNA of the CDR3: TGTGCCAGCAGCCAACGCACTAGCGGCGAGCAGTTCTTC. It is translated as CASSQRTSGEQFF.